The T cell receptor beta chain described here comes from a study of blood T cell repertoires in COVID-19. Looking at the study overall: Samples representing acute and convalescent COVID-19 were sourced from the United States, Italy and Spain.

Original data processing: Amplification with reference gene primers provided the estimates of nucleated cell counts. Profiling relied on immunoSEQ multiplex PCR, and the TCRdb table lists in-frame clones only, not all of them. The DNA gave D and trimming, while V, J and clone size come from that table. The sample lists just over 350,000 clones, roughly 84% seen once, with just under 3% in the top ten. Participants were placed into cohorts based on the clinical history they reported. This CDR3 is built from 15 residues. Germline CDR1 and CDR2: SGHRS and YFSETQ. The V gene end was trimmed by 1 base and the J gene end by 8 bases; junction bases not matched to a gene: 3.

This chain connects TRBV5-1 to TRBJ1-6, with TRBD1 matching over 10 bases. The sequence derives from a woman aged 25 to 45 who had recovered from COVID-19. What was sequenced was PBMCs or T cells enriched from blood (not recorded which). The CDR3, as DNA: TGCGCCAGCAGCTTGCGACAGGGGGCGGATTCACCCCTCCACTTT. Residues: CASSLRQGADSPLHF.